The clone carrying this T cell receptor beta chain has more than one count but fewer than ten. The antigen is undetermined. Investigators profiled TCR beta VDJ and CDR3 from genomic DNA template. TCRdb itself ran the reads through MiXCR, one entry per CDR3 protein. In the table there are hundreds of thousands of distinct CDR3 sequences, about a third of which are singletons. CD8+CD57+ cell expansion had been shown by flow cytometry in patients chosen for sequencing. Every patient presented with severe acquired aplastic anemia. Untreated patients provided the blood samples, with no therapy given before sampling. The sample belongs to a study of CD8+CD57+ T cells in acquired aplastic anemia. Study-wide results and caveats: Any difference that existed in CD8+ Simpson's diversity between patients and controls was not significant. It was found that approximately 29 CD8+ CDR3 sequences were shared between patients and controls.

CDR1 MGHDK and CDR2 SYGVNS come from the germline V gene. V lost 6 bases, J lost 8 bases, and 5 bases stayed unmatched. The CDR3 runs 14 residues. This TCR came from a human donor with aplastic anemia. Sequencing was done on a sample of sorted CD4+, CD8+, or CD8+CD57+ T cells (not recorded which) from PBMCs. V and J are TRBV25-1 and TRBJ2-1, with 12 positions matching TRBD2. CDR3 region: CASSLAGGSYEQFF. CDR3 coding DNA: TGTGCCAGCAGCCTAGCGGGAGGGAGTTATGAGCAGTTCTTC.